Detailed here is one T cell receptor (beta chain). The specificity of this receptor is unknown. Base qualities are not at hand, and no much larger clone is one base apart. This sample was taken from a study of T cell clonotyping in hematopoietic cell transplantation (dated by TCRdb to about 2021). About the investigation overall: Pretransplant samples from recipients were collected after cytoreduction. Patient recruitment ran from 2015 to January 2017, and follow-up continued until September 2020 or death. The study collected some 140 blood samples from 30 to 40 consecutive transplant recipients and their related donors. Overall study results and their limits: Only a small fraction of recipient repertoires overlapped donor repertoires, with over 95% appearing de novo at the given depth. The sample size was limited, and CD4 and CD8 repertoire contributions could not be separated because cells were not sorted. Donor and pretransplant recipient Inverse Simpson Index values predicted broader posttransplant TCR repertoire diversity. Recipient TCR diversity fell after transplant, with pathologically expanded clonotypes rising progressively from day 30 to day 180.

The sample's time point label, in plain terms: recipient sample about 28 days before transplant, after cytoreduction. Recipient blood was collected about 28 days before transplant and at days 30, 100 and 180 after transplant. Nuclei Lysis Solution was used to extract genomic DNA from fresh or cryopreserved unfractionated peripheral blood mononuclear cells. The immunoSEQ assay, a bias-controlled multiplex PCR using V- and J-specific primers, was used to amplify TCR beta CDR3 regions from genomic DNA. A proprietary barcode and Illumina adapter sequences were added to the CDR3 amplicons in a second PCR step. CDR3 libraries were sequenced on an Illumina MiSeq instrument. As for the original processing: Export and quality control were performed with immunoSEQ Analyzer 3.0, and downstream analyses were performed with R Bioconductor and Immunarch. Only productive rearrangements within the normalized downsampled data set were used in the calculation of repertoire metrics. In the normalized cohort, clonotypes with more than 5 templates were defined as pathologically expanded. The Inverse Simpson Index was used to measure repertoire diversity. To capture all clonotypes, CMV-specificity analyses were performed on the non-normalized data set. The table was pulled from immuneACCESS by TCRdb, which kept in-frame rearrangements only. Such tables lose some clones; where checked, under half of the loss comes from unresolved V genes, and the rest has no known cause. V, J and clone size derive from that table, while D and trimming were established from the DNA sequence. The sample records 20,000 or so clones, roughly 90% of which are singletons. The ten most abundant clones make up around 3.4% of the sample.

For CDR1 and CDR2, the germline V gene lists MNHEY and SVGAGI. There are 13 amino acids in the CDR3, from cysteine to phenylalanine inclusive. Only the CDR3 DNA is retained, 39 bases long and in frame from the first base. V is trimmed back by 7 bases and J by 4 bases, and the junction contains 4 bases that no gene match accounts for. The chain is assembled from TRBV6-5 and TRBJ2-7, with 10 junctional bases fitting TRBD2. The sequence derives from a man aged 18 to 30 with biphenotypic leukemia. Some clones in this sample may be carry-over from other donors' samples. The sequencing here drew on peripheral blood mononuclear cells, taken before stem cell transplant. The DNA is TGTGCCAGCACTCAAGCGGGAGGGTACGAGCAGTACTTC. The resulting protein is CASTQAGGYEQYF.